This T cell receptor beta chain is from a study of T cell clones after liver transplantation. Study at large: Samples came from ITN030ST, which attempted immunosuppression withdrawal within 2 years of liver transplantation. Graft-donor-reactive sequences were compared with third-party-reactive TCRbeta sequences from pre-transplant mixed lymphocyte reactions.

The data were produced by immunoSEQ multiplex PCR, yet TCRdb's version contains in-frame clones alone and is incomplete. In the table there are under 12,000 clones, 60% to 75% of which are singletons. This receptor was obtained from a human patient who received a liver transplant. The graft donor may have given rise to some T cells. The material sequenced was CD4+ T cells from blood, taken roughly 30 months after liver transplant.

The CDR3 is CASSQEFGGGYNEQFF. In nucleotides, the CDR3 is TGCGCCAGCAGCCAAGAATTCGGCGGGGGGTACAATGAGCAGTTCTTC. The gene calls are TRBV4-1 and TRBJ2-1; 8 bases are a match to TRBD2. Germline V gene sequence: CDR1 MGHRA, CDR2 YSYEKL. CDR3 size: 16 residues. The V and J ends lost 0 bases and 4 bases, in that order; junction bases with no gene match: 5.